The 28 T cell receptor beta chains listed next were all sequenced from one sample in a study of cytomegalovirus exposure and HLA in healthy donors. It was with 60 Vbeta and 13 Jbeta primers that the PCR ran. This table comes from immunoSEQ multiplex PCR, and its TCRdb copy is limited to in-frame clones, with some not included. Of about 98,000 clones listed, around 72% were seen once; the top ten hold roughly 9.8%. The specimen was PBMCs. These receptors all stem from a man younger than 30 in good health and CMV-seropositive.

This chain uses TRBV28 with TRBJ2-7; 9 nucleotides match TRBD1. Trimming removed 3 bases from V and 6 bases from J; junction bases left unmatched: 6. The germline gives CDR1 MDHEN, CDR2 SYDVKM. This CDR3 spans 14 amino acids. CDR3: CASSFSGTGSEQYF. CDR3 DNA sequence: TGTGCCAGCAGTTTTTCCGGGACAGGGTCCGAGCAGTACTTC. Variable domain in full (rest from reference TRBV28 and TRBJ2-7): DVKVTQSSRYLVKRTGEKVFLECVQDMDHENMFWYRQDPGLGLRLIYFSYDVKMKEKGDIPEGYSVSREKKERFSLILESASTNQTSMYLCASSFSGTGSEQYFGPGTRLTVT.

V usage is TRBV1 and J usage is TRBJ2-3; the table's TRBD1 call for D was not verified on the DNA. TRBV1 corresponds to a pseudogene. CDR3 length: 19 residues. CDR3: CTSSQARSQGSISTDTQYF. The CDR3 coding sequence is TGCACCAGCAGCCAAGCTAGGTCTCAGGGGAGTATTAGCACAGATACGCAGTATTTT.

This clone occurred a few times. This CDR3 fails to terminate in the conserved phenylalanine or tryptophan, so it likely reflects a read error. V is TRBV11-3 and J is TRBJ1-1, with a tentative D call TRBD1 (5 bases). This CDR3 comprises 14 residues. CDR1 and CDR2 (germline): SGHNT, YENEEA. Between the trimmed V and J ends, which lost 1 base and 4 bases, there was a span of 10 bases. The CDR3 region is CASSLGQLRTEAFV. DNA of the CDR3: TGTGCCAGCAGCTTAGGACAGCTGCGCACTGAAGCTTTCGTT.

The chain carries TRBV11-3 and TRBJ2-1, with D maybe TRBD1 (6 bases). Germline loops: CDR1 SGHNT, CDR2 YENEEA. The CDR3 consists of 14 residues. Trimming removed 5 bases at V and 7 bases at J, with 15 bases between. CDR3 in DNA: TGTGCCAGCAGCCTGAACAGGGTAGAAAATGAGCAGTTCTTC. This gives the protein CASSLNRVENEQFF.

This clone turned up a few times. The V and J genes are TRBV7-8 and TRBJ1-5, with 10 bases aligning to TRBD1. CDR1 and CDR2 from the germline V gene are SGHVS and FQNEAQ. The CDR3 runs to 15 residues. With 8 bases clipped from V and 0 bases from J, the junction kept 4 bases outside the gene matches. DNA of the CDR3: TGTGCCAGCGGAGGGACAGGGGATAGCAATCAGCCCCAGCATTTT. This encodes CASGGTGDSNQPQHF. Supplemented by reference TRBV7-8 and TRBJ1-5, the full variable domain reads GAGVSQSPRYKVAKRGQDVALRCDPISGHVSLFWYQQALGQGPEFLTYFQNEAQLDKSGLPSDRFFAERPEGSVSTLKIQRTQQEDSAVYLCASGGTGDSNQPQHFGDGTRLSIL.

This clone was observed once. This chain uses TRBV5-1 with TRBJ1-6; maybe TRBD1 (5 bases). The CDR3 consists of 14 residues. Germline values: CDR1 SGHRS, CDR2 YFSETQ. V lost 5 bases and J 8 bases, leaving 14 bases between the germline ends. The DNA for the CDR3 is TGCGCCAGCAGTCCGGGGGAGGCGGATTCACCCCTCCACTTT. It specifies CASSPGEADSPLHF.

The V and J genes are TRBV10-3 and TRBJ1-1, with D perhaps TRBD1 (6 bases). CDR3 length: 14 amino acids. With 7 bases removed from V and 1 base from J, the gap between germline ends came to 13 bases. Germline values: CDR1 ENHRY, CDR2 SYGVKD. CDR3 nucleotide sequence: TGTGCCATCAAAACACAGGGCCAGAACACTGAAGCTTTCTTT. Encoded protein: CAIKTQGQNTEAFF.

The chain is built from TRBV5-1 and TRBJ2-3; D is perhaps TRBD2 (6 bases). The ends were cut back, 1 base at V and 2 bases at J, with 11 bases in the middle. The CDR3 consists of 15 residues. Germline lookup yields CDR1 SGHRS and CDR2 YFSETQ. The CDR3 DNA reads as TGCGCCAGCAGCTTGCGGGAGCCGCACACAGATACGCAGTATTTT. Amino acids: CASSLREPHTDTQYF.

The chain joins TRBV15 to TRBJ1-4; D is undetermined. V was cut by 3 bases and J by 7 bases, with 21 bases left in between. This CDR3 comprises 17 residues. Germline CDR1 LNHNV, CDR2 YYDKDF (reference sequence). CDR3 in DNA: TGTGCCACCAGCAGCGGAGGACGGATTTTCGAATTTGAAAAACTGTTTTTT. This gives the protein CATSSGGRIFEFEKLFF.

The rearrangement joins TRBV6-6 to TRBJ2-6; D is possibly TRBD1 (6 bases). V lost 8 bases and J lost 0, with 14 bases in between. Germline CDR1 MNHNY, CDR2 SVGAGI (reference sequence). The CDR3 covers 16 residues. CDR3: CASRAGVNSGANVLTF. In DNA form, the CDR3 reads TGTGCCAGCCGGGCAGGGGTAAACTCTGGGGCCAACGTCCTGACTTTC.

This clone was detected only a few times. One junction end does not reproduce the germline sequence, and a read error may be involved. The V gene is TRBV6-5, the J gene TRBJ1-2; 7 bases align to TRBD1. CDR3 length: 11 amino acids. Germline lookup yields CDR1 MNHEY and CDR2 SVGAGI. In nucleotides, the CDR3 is TGTGCCAGCAGTTCCAGAGGGGGCTTCACCTTC. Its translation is CASSSRGGFTF.

In DNA form, the CDR3 reads TGTGCCAGCAGTTACACGGGGGTAGGAAAACAGCCCCAGCATTTT. Amino acid sequence: CASSYTGVGKQPQHF. The chain couples TRBV6-6 to TRBJ1-5; the D gene is possibly TRBD1 (5 bases). Trimming shortened V by 2 bases and J by 7 bases, and 15 bases separated the two germline ends. CDR3 length: 15 amino acids. Germline V CDR1 and CDR2: MNHNY, SVGAGI (reference sequence).

Here the CDR3 reads CASSLTTGGETQYF. The CDR3 DNA reads TGCGCCAGCAGCCTTACCACAGGGGGAGAGACCCAGTACTTC. The genes are TRBV4-1 and TRBJ2-5; 8 nucleotides agree with TRBD1. V trimming: 4 bases; J trimming: 4 bases; junction bases outside the gene matches: 5. The CDR3 consists of 14 residues. Germline CDR1 is MGHRA and CDR2 is YSYEKL.

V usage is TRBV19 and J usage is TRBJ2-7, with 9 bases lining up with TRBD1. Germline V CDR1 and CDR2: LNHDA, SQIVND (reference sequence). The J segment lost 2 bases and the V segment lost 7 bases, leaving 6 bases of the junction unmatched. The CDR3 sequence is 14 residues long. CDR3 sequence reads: CASTQGQGAYEQYF. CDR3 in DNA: TGTGCCAGTACCCAGGGACAGGGAGCCTACGAGCAGTACTTC.

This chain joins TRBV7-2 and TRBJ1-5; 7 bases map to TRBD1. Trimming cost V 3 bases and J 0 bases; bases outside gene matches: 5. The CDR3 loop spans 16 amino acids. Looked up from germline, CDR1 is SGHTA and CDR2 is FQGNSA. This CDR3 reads CASSLMGQYSNQPQHF. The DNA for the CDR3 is TGTGCCAGCAGCTTGATGGGACAGTATAGCAATCAGCCCCAGCATTTT.

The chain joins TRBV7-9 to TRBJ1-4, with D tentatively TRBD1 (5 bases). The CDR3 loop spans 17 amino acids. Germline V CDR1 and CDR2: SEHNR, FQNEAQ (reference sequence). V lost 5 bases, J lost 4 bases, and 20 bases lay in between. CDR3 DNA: TGTGCCAGCAGCCGCAGGGCGGCCGTATCCCTTAATGAAAAACTGTTTTTT. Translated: CASSRRAAVSLNEKLFF.

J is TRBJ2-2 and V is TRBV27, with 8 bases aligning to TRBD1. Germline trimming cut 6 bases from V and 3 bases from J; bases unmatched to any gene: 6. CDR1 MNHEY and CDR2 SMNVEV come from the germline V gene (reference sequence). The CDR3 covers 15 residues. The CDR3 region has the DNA TGTGCCAGCAGAGACAGGGGTATTGACACCGGGGAGCTGTTTTTT. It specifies CASRDRGIDTGELFF.

The CDR3, as DNA: TGTGCCAGCAGTTTATCGTCTAAGCCCCTTCTAGGTAGCACAGATACGCAGTATTTT. Translation gives CASSLSSKPLLGSTDTQYF. The chain combines TRBV28 with TRBJ2-3; unclear D gene. Germline values: CDR1 MDHEN, CDR2 SYDVKM. V dropped 1 base and J dropped 0 bases, with 20 bases sitting between them. The CDR3 contains 19 residues.

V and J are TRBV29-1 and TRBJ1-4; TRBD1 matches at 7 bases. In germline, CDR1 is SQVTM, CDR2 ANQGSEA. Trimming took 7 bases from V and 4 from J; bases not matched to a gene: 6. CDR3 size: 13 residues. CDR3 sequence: CSGGTASNEKLFF. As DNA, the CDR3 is TGCAGCGGCGGGACAGCGAGTAATGAAAAACTGTTTTTT.

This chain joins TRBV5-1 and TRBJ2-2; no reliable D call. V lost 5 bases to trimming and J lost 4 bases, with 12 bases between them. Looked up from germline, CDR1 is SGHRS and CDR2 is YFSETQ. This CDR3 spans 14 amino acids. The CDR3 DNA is TGCGCCAGCAGTTTGACTGGAGTCACCGGGGAGCTGTTTTTT. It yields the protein CASSLTGVTGELFF.

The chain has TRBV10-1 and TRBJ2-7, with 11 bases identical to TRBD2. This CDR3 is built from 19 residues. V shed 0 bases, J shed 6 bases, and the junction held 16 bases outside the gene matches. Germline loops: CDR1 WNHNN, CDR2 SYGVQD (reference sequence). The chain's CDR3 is CASSESTRGRLAGGSEQYF. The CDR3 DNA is TGCGCCAGCAGTGAGTCGACGCGGGGAAGGCTAGCGGGGGGAAGCGAGCAGTACTTC.

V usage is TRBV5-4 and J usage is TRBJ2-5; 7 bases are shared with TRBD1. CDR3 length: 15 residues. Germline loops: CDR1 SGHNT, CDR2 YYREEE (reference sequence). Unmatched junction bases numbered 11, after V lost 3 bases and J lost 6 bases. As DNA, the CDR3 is TGTGCCAGCAGCTACGAAAACAGGGGCGGCAAGACCCAGTACTTC. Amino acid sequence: CASSYENRGGKTQYF.

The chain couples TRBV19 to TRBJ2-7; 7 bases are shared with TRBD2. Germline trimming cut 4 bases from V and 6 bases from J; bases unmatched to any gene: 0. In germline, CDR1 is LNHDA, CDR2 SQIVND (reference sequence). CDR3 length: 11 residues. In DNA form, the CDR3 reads TGTGCCAGTAGTACTAGCGGCGAGCAGTACTTC. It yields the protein CASSTSGEQYF.

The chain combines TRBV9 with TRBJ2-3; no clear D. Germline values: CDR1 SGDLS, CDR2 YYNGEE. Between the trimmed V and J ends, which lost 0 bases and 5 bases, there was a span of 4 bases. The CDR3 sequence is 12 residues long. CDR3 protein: CASSVAIDTQYF. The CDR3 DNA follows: TGTGCCAGCAGCGTAGCTATAGATACGCAGTATTTT.

CDR3 loop: CASSQPSGGEQFF. In DNA form, the CDR3 reads TGTGCCAGCAGCCAGCCAAGCGGGGGTGAGCAGTTCTTC. The V call is TRBV9, the J call TRBJ2-1; 8 positions match TRBD2. This CDR3 has 13 residues. Looked up from germline, CDR1 is SGDLS and CDR2 is YYNGEE. V lost 4 bases and J lost 9; bases outside the gene matches: 6.

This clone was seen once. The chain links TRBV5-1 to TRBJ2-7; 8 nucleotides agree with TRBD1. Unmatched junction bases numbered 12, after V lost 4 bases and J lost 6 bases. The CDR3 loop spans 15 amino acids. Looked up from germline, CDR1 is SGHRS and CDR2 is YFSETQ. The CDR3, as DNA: TGCGCCAGCAGCGTCGATGCGGACAGGGAACGCGAGCAGTACTTC. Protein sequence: CASSVDADREREQYF.

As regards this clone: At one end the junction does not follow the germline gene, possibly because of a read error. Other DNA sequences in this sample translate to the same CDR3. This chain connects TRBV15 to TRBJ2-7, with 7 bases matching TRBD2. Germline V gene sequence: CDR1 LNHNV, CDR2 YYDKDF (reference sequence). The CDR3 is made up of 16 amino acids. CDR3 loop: CATSREGGTEAYEQYF. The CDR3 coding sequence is TGTGCCACCAGCAGAGAGGGAGGGACTGAGGCCTACGAACAGTACTTC.

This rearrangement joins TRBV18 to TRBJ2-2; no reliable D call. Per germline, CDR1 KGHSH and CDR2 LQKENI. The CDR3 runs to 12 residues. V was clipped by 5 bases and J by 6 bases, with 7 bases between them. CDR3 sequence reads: CASSARAGELFF. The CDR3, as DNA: TGTGCCAGCTCAGCGCGAGCCGGGGAGCTGTTTTTT.